The clone carrying this TCR beta chain was seen repeatedly, ten times or more. As yet, its antigen is unknown. TCR beta CDR3 region amplification was performed from RNA transcripts. HTBI primers were used for first-round RT-PCR of the TCR CDR3. TCRdb ran MiXCR on the multiplex PCR reads and lists one entry per CDR3 protein. The profile shows a few hundred thousand distinct CDR3 sequences, around a sixth of them singletons. The entry originates in a study of T cells in Graves' hyperthyroidism and ophthalmopathy. Study-level background: Peripheral blood was secured at the point of initial diagnosis, before any treatment. Overall study findings and caveats: The model anticipated ophthalmopathy a median approximately 6.5 months pre-onset.

The hyperthyroidism patients had all been newly diagnosed, and their disease duration was under 2 months. Their ages ranged from 18 to 65 years. Diagnoses were made from clinical symptoms, serum measures (thyroxine and TRAb), thyroid ultrasound and orbital computed tomography. The source of this sequence is a woman aged 25-40 years with Graves' hyperthyroidism. The sequenced sample was blood.

CDR3 nucleotides: TGTGCCTGGAGGGGAGGGTACACCGGGGAGCTGTTTTTT. This gives the protein CAWRGGYTGELFF. The V and J genes are TRBV30 and TRBJ2-2, with 7 bases identical to TRBD2. Germline V gene sequence: CDR1 GTSNPN, CDR2 SVGIG (reference sequence). This CDR3 has 13 amino acids. Trimming took 3 bases from V and 3 from J; bases not matched to a gene: 1.